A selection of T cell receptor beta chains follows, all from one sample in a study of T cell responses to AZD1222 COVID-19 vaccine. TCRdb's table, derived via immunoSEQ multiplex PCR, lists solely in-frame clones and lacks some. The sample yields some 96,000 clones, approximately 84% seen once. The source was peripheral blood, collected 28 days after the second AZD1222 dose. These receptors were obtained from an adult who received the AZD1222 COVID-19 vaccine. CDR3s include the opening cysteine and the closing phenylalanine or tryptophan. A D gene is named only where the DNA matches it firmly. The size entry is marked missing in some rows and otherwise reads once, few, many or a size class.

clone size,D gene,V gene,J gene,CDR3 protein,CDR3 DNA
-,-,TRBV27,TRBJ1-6,CASRRGSGNSPLHF,TGTGCCAGCCGTCGAGGATCGGGGAATTCACCCCTCCACTTT
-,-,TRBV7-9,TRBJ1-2,CASHRVGGDGYTF,TGTGCCAGCCACAGGGTAGGAGGGGATGGCTACACCTTC
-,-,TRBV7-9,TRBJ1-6,CASSLMGAYNSPLHF,TGTGCCAGCAGCTTAATGGGTGCCTATAATTCACCCCTCCACTTT
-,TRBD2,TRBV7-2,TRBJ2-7,CASSLGVAAGGNEQYF,TGTGCCAGCAGCTTAGGGGTGGCAGCGGGAGGTAACGAGCAGTACTTC
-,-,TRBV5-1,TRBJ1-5,CASSLGFEGSNQPQHF,TGCGCCAGCAGCTTAGGATTCGAGGGGTCGAATCAGCCCCAGCATTTT
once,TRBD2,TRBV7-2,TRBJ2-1,CASSLGTSVNNEQFF,TGTGCCAGCAGCTTAGGGACTAGCGTCAACAATGAGCAGTTCTTC
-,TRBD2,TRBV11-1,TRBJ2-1,CASSRDSGIYNEQFF,TGTGCCAGCAGCCGTGATAGCGGGATCTACAATGAGCAGTTCTTC
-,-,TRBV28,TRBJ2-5,CASSFQETQYF,TGTGCCAGCAGTTTCCAAGAGACCCAGTACTTC
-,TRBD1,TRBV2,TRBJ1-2,CASKQGASGGYTF,TGTGCCAGCAAACAGGGGGCTTCTGGAGGCTACACCTTC
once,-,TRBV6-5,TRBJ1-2,CASGHRDNYGYTF,TGTGCCAGCGGCCACAGGGACAACTATGGCTACACCTTC
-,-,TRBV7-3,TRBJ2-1,CASSTASAANEQFF,TGTGCCAGCAGCACGGCTAGCGCAGCCAATGAGCAGTTCTTC
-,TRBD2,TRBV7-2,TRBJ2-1,CASNGRDTNKQFF,TGTGCCAGCAACGGGAGGGACACCAATAAGCAGTTCTTC
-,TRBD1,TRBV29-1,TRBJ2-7,CSVRQGGNEQYF,TGCAGCGTCCGACAGGGTGGGAACGAGCAGTACTTC
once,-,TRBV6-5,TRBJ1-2,CASSYGGSRGGYTF,TGTGCCAGCAGTTACGGAGGGTCACGAGGAGGCTACACCTTC
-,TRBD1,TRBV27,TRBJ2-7,CASQGANSYEQYF,TGTGCCAGCCAGGGGGCCAACTCCTACGAGCAGTACTTC
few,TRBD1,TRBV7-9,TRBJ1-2,CASSLGQGGNYGYTF,TGTGCCAGCAGCTTGGGACAGGGAGGGAACTATGGCTACACCTTC
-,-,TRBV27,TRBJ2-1,CASSFGTTYNEQFF,TGTGCCAGCAGTTTCGGGACGACCTACAATGAGCAGTTCTTC
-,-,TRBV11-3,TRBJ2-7,CASSSAENPYEQYF,TGTGCCAGCAGCTCGGCAGAAAATCCCTACGAGCAGTACTTC
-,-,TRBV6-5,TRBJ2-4,CASSRSGGADNIQYF,TGTGCCAGCAGCCGGTCGGGGGGCGCAGATAACATTCAGTACTTC
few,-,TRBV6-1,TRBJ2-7,CASSEAGPYEQYF,TGTGCCAGCAGTGAAGCGGGCCCCTACGAGCAGTACTTC
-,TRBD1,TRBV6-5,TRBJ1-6,CASKDRQWGSPLHF,TGTGCCAGCAAGGACAGGCAATGGGGGTCACCCCTCCACTTT
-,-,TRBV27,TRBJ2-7,CASSLLGNEQYF,TGTGCCAGCAGTTTATTAGGGAACGAGCAGTACTTC
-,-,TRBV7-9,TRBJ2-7,CASSPTGIDYEQYF,TGTGCCAGCAGCCCGACAGGAATAGACTACGAGCAGTACTTC
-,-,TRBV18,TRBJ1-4,CASSLQGRSEKLFF,TGTGCCAGCTCGCTCCAGGGGAGAAGTGAAAAACTGTTTTTT
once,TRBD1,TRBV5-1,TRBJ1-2,CASSPTGQAANYGYTF,TGCGCCAGCAGCCCCACAGGACAGGCCGCTAACTATGGCTACACCTTC
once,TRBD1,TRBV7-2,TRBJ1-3,CASSSNWGQGLNTIYF,TGTGCCAGCAGCTCAAATTGGGGACAGGGGCTAAACACCATATATTTT
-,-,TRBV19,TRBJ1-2,CASSIGWAGALKEYYGYTF,TGTGCCAGTAGTATAGGATGGGCAGGGGCGCTTAAGGAGTACTATGGCTACACCTTC